Described below is a single T cell receptor beta chain sequence and its context. Its specificity is not known. cDNA libraries for TRB were generated by 5' RACE incorporating UMI labels. Reanalyzing the 5' RACE reads, TCRdb keeps one entry per CDR3 protein, without DNA. This sample's table reports 150,000 or so distinct CDR3 sequences. This sample stems from a study of CXCR3-negative and CXCR3-positive naive CD8 T cells. Study details: Collectively, the libraries yielded approximately 140 million TRB reads in total, at about 1.5 +/- 0.3 million per library.

Germline lookup yields CDR1 LNHNV and CDR2 YYDKDF (reference sequence). The CDR3 loop spans 16 amino acids. Points from the study as a whole: Compared with CXCR3-negative naive cells, CXCR3-positive naive cells showed more hydrophobic TRB CDR3s.

The origin of this receptor is a human donor in good health. Some clones in this sample may be carry-over from other donors' samples. The source material was naive CXCR3+ CD8+ T cells from blood. The subset was: CD45RO-CCR7+CD27+CD95- naive CD8+ T cells expressing CXCR3 (TNR3+). This sequence joins TRBV15 and TRBJ2-3; TCRdb calls TRBD2, which cannot be checked without DNA. The chain's CDR3 is CATSREGTSVADTQYF.